These 28 T cell receptor beta chains share one sample of origin, sequenced in a study of T-cell memory formation after mild COVID-19. TCRdb redid the calling of the 5' RACE reads with MiXCR, one entry per CDR3 protein. The data hold fewer than 550,000 distinct CDR3 sequences, with 20% observed a single time. Sequenced: PBMCs or a T cell subset sorted from them (not recorded which). These receptors all come from an adult woman who had mild COVID-19 (a few samples of this study predate the infection). Cell type and time point are not known.

This chain uses TRBV5-1 with TRBJ2-6; D gene ambiguous. This CDR3 has 16 amino acids. Trimming stripped 1 base from V and 0 bases from J, with 8 bases between. Germline CDR1 and CDR2: SGHRS and YFSETQ. The CDR3 nucleotides are TGCGCCAGCAGCTTGTTTACGGACTCTGGGGCCAACGTCCTGACTTTC. It encodes CASSLFTDSGANVLTF. Full variable domain (missing parts from reference TRBV5-1 and TRBJ2-6): KAGVTQTPRYLIKTRGQQVTLSCSPISGHRSVSWYQQTPGQGLQFLFEYFSETQRNKGNFPGRFSGRQFSNSRSEMNVSTLELGDSALYLCASSLFTDSGANVLTFGAGSRLTVL.

The rearrangement joins TRBV4-2 to TRBJ2-2, with D uncertain. This CDR3 region has 14 residues. V lost 0 bases to trimming and J lost 5 bases, with 7 bases between them. CDR1 and CDR2 from the germline V gene are LGHNA and YNFKEQ. The CDR3 nucleotides are TGTGCCAGCAGCCAAGAAAAGGGAACCGGGGAGCTGTTTTTT. It codes for CASSQEKGTGELFF.

J is TRBJ2-1 and V is TRBV7-8, with D maybe TRBD2 (6 bases). The CDR3 is 17 residues long. V shed 5 bases and J shed 8 bases, with 25 bases lying between them. Germline V lookup: CDR1 SGHVS, CDR2 FQNEAQ. The CDR3 sequence is CASSPPIRGRTTDEQFF. The CDR3 region has the DNA TGTGCCAGCAGCCCCCCAATTAGAGGGCGGACTACGGATGAGCAGTTCTTC.

This chain joins TRBV18 and TRBJ2-5; 10 bases map to TRBD1. After removal of 5 bases from V and 3 bases from J, the junction contained 9 bases not matched to a gene. The CDR3 loop spans 16 amino acids. CDR1 and CDR2 from the germline V gene are KGHSH and LQKENI. The CDR3 bases are TGTGCCAGCTCAGGCCCGGGACAGGGGATAAAAGAGACCCAGTACTTC. Protein product: CASSGPGQGIKETQYF.

This clonotype was seen only a few times. The genes are TRBV11-2 and TRBJ2-3; 7 bases line up with TRBD2. This CDR3 comprises 17 residues. V dropped 5 bases and J dropped 6; count of bases not matched to a gene: 17. The V gene's germline CDR1 is SGHAT and CDR2 FQNNGV. This CDR3 is CASSLVGGTVRMDTQYF. Here the CDR3 DNA reads TGTGCCAGCAGCCTAGTGGGGGGGACCGTGAGAATGGATACGCAGTATTTT. Variable domain in full (rest from reference TRBV11-2 and TRBJ2-3): EAGVAQSPRYKIIEKRQSVAFWCNPISGHATLYWYQQILGQGPKLLIQFQNNGVVDDSQLPKDRFSAERLKGVDSTLKIQPAKLEDSAVYLCASSLVGGTVRMDTQYFGPGTRLTVL.

There are a few counts of this clonotype. The J gene is TRBJ1-1, the V gene TRBV19; D is ambiguous. Germline V lookup: CDR1 LNHDA, CDR2 SQIVND (reference sequence). Deletions cut 1 base from V and 2 bases from J, with 5 bases between. The CDR3 covers 13 residues. This chain's CDR3 is CASSIGGNTEAFF. The CDR3 DNA is TGTGCCAGTAGTATAGGGGGAAACACTGAAGCTTTCTTT.

The J gene is TRBJ2-3, the V gene TRBV7-2; D gene uncertain. The germline gives CDR1 SGHTA, CDR2 FQGNSA. V was shortened by 2 bases and J by 2 bases, with 23 bases between the two germline ends. The CDR3 sequence is 19 residues long. CDR3 in amino acids: CASSLSVILVNPFTDTQYF. The CDR3, as DNA: TGTGCCAGCAGCTTAAGCGTGATTCTAGTTAATCCTTTCACAGATACGCAGTATTTT. Full variable domain (remainder filled in from reference TRBV7-2 and TRBJ2-3): GAGVSQSPSNKVTEKGKDVELRCDPISGHTALYWYRQSLGQGLEFLIYFQGNSAPDKSGLPSDRFSAERTGGSVSTLTIQRTQQEDSAVYLCASSLSVILVNPFTDTQYFGPGTRLTVL.

This clonotype was counted once. V usage is TRBV5-1 and J usage is TRBJ2-7, with 12 bases fitting TRBD2. The CDR3 has 15 amino acids. The germline CDR1 and CDR2 sequences are SGHRS and YFSETQ. The J segment lost 2 bases and the V segment lost 4 bases, leaving 4 bases of the junction unmatched. The CDR3 DNA is TGCGCCAGCAGCACTACTAGCGGGGGGCCCTACGAGCAGTACTTC. Its translation: CASSTTSGGPYEQYF.

This clonotype appeared a few times. The chain has TRBV7-9 and TRBJ2-1; TRBD2 might be the D (5 bases). Germline CDR1 SEHNR, CDR2 FQNEAQ (reference sequence). This CDR3 region has 15 residues. Trimming cost V 2 bases and J 6 bases, with 14 bases left between them. CDR3 amino acids: CASSLSRGPVNEQFF. The CDR3 DNA sequence: TGTGCCAGCAGCTTATCCCGGGGTCCGGTCAATGAGCAGTTCTTC.

The chain joins TRBV19 to TRBJ2-7; unclear D gene. This CDR3 comprises 14 residues. Germline CDR1 reads LNHDA; CDR2 reads SQIVND (reference sequence). Deletions cut 3 bases from V and 0 bases from J, with 9 bases between. The CDR3 sequence is CASSISLSSYEQYF. The CDR3, as DNA: TGTGCCAGTAGTATTTCTTTATCCTCCTACGAGCAGTACTTC.

This clonotype has only a few counts. V and J are TRBV3-1 and TRBJ2-5; no firm D call. Trimming left V 7 bases short and J 7 bases short, with 25 bases between. CDR1 is LGHDT and CDR2 is YNNKEL in the germline V gene (reference sequence). The CDR3 length is 16 residues. CDR3 nucleotide sequence: TGTGCCAGCACCCGAGGCATGGGTTCCCTTCGTGGGACCCAGTACTTC. It codes for CASTRGMGSLRGTQYF.

Only a few counts were recorded for this clonotype. This CDR3 reads CSASLGQGRQPQHF. The CDR3 DNA reads as TGCAGTGCTAGTCTCGGACAGGGACGTCAGCCCCAGCATTTT. The rearrangement joins TRBV20-1 to TRBJ1-5, with 8 bases matching TRBD1. The CDR3 totals 14 residues. V was pared by 3 bases and J by 6 bases, with 7 bases of the junction left unmatched. Germline V CDR1 and CDR2: DFQATT, SNEGSKA (reference sequence).

The gene calls are TRBV5-6 and TRBJ1-4, with a possible D match to TRBD1 (5 bases). CDR1 is SGHDT, CDR2 YYEEEE, per germline. Trimming cost V 0 bases and J 8 bases, with 14 bases left between them. This CDR3 is 15 amino acids long. The CDR3: CASSLGGGNYEKLFF. Here the CDR3 DNA reads TGTGCCAGCAGCTTGGGTGGGGGGAATTACGAAAAACTGTTTTTT.

The V gene is TRBV15, the J gene TRBJ1-1; D remains ambiguous. The CDR3 is made up of 13 amino acids. The ends were cut back, 5 bases at V and 7 bases at J, with 14 bases in the middle. CDR1 is LNHNV, CDR2 YYDKDF, per germline (reference sequence). CDR3 DNA: TGTGCCACCAGCGGCGGACGGACCGTTGAAGCTTTCTTT. Residues: CATSGGRTVEAFF. Using reference TRBV15 and TRBJ1-1 for the parts outside the CDR3, the full variable domain is DAMVIQNPRYQVTQFGKPVTLSCSQTLNHNVMYWYQQKSSQAPKLLFHYYDKDFNNEADTPDNFQSRRPNTSFCFLDIRSPGLGDTAMYLCATSGGRTVEAFFGQGTRLTVV.

This clonotype occurred a few times. The V gene is TRBV2, the J gene TRBJ1-2; D call uncertain. CDR3 length equals 18 residues. V was clipped by 0 bases and J by 1 base, with 18 bases between them. Germline V gene lookup returns CDR1 SNHLY and CDR2 FYNNEI. This CDR3 reads CASSEALVPEEDNYGYTF. The CDR3 region has the DNA TGTGCCAGCAGTGAAGCGCTTGTGCCGGAAGAAGATAACTATGGCTACACCTTC.

V usage is TRBV7-9 and J usage is TRBJ2-7; 7 bases match TRBD1. Germline CDR1 and CDR2: SEHNR and FQNEAQ (reference sequence). V dropped 4 bases and J dropped 4; count of bases not matched to a gene: 7. CDR3 length equals 14 residues. For the CDR3, the DNA is TGTGCCAGCAGCTCCTACCCGGGACAGTACGAGCAGTACTTC. Its protein is CASSSYPGQYEQYF.

The chain is built from TRBV28 and TRBJ2-7; 8 nucleotides align to TRBD1. The CDR3 is 15 residues long. Germline V gene sequence: CDR1 MDHEN, CDR2 SYDVKM. V lost 5 bases to trimming and J lost 3 bases; unmatched junction nucleotides: 9. The CDR3 protein is CASSITGTGSYEQYF. The DNA of the CDR3 is TGTGCCAGCAGTATAACCGGGACAGGAAGCTACGAGCAGTACTTC.

There are many counts of this clonotype. The chain employs TRBV5-1 and TRBJ2-2; D gene uncertain. This CDR3 has 13 amino acids. Germline CDR1 reads SGHRS; CDR2 reads YFSETQ. The V end was cut by 1 base, the J end by 5 bases, with 6 bases between. The CDR3 DNA reads as TGCGCCAGCAGCTTGTTCGGGACCGGGGAGCTGTTTTTT. Protein sequence: CASSLFGTGELFF.

This chain connects TRBV24-1 to TRBJ1-5, with TRBD1 matching over 10 bases. The germline V gene has CDR1 KGHDR and CDR2 SFDVKD. V shed 4 bases, J shed 6 bases, and the junction held 5 bases outside the gene matches. The CDR3 runs 15 residues. The CDR3 nucleotides are TGTGCCACCAGTGAGACCGGGACAGGGGCTCAGCCCCAGCATTTT. Translating it yields CATSETGTGAQPQHF.

V gene TRBV2 combines with J gene TRBJ1-1; a possible D gene is TRBD1 (5 bases). Germline V gene data show CDR1 as SNHLY and CDR2 as FYNNEI. This CDR3 is built from 16 residues. With 0 bases removed from V and 0 bases from J, the gap between germline ends came to 11 bases. CDR3: CASSEAGRTVNTEAFF. In nucleotides, the CDR3 is TGTGCCAGCAGTGAAGCGGGGCGCACAGTGAACACTGAAGCTTTCTTT.

V usage is TRBV7-2 and J usage is TRBJ2-2, with 9 bases that match TRBD2. The junction had 7 bases not matched to a gene; V was cut back by 3 bases and J by 2 bases. This CDR3 is built from 17 residues. The germline V gene encodes CDR1 SGHTA and CDR2 FQGNSA. In nucleotides, the CDR3 is TGTGCCAGCAGCTTTAGCGGGAGTAATCTTAACACCGGGGAGCTGTTTTTT. Its protein is CASSFSGSNLNTGELFF.

This sequence joins TRBV15 and TRBJ2-7; D is possibly TRBD2 (6 bases). CDR3 length equals 15 residues. V was cut by 3 bases and J by 3 bases, with 15 bases left in between. Germline V gene sequence: CDR1 LNHNV, CDR2 YYDKDF (reference sequence). The CDR3 sequence: CATSRAGTESYEQYF. The CDR3 DNA reads TGTGCCACCAGCAGGGCAGGGACTGAGAGCTACGAGCAGTACTTC.

The gene calls are TRBV6-5 and TRBJ2-1; the D gene is possibly TRBD2 (7 bases). This CDR3 has 16 residues. Germline CDR1 reads MNHEY; CDR2 reads SVGAGI. V lost 0 bases to trimming and J lost 4 bases, with 13 bases between them. Written as DNA, the CDR3 is TGTGCCAGCAGTTACTCTTCCGGGGGGCCTTACAATGAGCAGTTCTTC. Residues: CASSYSSGGPYNEQFF.

The chain recombines TRBV6-6 with TRBJ2-7; 12 bases agree with TRBD2. Germline V gene sequence: CDR1 MNHNY, CDR2 SVGAGI (reference sequence). With 8 bases clipped from V and 2 bases from J, the junction kept 10 bases outside the gene matches. The CDR3 covers 16 residues. This chain's CDR3 is CASGGTSGYAAYEQYF. The CDR3 nucleotides are TGTGCCAGCGGAGGGACTAGCGGGTACGCTGCCTACGAGCAGTACTTC.

This chain uses TRBV20-1 with TRBJ1-1; TRBD1 matches at 8 bases. The trim removed 6 bases at V and 3 bases at J, leaving 6 bases unmatched. The CDR3 has 13 residues. The V gene's germline CDR1 is DFQATT and CDR2 SNEGSKA (reference sequence). CDR3 residues: CSATTGGDTEAFF. CDR3 bases: TGCAGTGCAACTACAGGGGGTGACACTGAAGCTTTCTTT.

This clonotype came up a few times. The genes are TRBV5-1 and TRBJ2-1; TRBD2 matches 12 bases. In germline, CDR1 is SGHRS, CDR2 YFSETQ. The CDR3 loop spans 15 amino acids. V was clipped by 0 bases and J by 9 bases; unmatched bases: 4. CDR3 in DNA: TGCGCCAGCAGCTTGGGACTAGCGGGAGTTGGTGAGCAGTTCTTC. Translation: CASSLGLAGVGEQFF.

This clonotype was observed a handful of times. V usage is TRBV24-1 and J usage is TRBJ1-2; TRBD1 matches 7 bases. V dropped 6 bases and J dropped 4; count of bases not matched to a gene: 7. Germline V gives CDR1 KGHDR, CDR2 SFDVKD. The CDR3 spans 14 residues. CDR3 sequence: CATSTRGQSYGYTF. The CDR3 region has the DNA TGTGCCACCAGTACGAGGGGGCAAAGCTATGGCTACACCTTC.

This clonotype was picked up a small number of times. The V call is TRBV4-1, the J call TRBJ1-2; D unresolved. Germline CDR1 and CDR2: MGHRA and YSYEKL. V lost 4 bases, J lost 3 bases, and 12 bases lay in between. The CDR3 has 14 residues. The CDR3 nucleotides are TGCGCCAGCAGCCCCGTTAGTCCAGACTATGGCTACACCTTC. This translates into CASSPVSPDYGYTF.